This T cell receptor (beta chain) was observed in a study of OX40 agonist ivuxolimab in advanced cancers. On the study more broadly: Each dose-escalation patient presented with hepatocellular carcinoma, melanoma, renal cell or head and neck cancer. One patient with hepatocellular carcinoma and two with cutaneous melanoma, three in all, had partial responses. Overall study results and limits: The mean number of expanded clones was higher in CD8+ T cells than in CD4+. Normalized expansion of T-cell clones was also low for some nonresponders.

The data were produced by immunoSEQ multiplex PCR, yet TCRdb's version contains in-frame clones alone and is incomplete. This table holds around 45,000 clones, 88% found once. Concerning this clone itself: Its matching antigen is unknown.

CDR1 LGHNA and CDR2 YNFKEQ come from the germline V gene. Trimming left V 0 bases short and J 6 bases short, with 8 bases between. The CDR3 has 14 residues. The chain recombines TRBV4-2 with TRBJ2-2; D unclear. The sequencing here drew on CD4+ or CD8+ T cells sorted from blood, taken in a trial of the OX40 agonist ivuxolimab. This receptor was identified in an adult with an advanced solid tumor such as melanoma, head and neck, liver or kidney cancer. The CDR3 is CASSQEFGSGELFF. The CDR3 coding sequence is TGTGCCAGCAGCCAAGAATTCGGCTCCGGGGAGCTGTTTTTT.